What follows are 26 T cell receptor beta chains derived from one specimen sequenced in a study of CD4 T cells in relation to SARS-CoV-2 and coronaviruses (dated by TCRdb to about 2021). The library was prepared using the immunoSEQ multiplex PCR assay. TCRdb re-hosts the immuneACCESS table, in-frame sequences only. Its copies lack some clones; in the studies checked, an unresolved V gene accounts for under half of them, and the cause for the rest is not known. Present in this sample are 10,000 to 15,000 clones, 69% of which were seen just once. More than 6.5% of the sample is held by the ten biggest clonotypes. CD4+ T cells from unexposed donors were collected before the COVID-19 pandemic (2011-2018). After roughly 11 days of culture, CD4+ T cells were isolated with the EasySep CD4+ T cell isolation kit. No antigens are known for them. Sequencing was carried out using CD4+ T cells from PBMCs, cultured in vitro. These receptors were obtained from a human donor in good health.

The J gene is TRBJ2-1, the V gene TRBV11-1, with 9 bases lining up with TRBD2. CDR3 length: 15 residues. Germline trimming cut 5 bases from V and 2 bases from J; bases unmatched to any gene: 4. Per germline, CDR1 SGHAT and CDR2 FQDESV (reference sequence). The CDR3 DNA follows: TGTGCCAGCAGCCCCGGACTAGCGACCTACAATGAGCAGTTCTTC. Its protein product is CASSPGLATYNEQFF.

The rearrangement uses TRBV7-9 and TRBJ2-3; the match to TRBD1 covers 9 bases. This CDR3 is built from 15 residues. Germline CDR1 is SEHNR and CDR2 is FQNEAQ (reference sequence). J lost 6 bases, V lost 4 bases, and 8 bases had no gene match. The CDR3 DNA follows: TGTGCCAGCAGCTCCGGGACAGGGCGGATGGATACGCAGTATTTT. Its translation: CASSSGTGRMDTQYF.

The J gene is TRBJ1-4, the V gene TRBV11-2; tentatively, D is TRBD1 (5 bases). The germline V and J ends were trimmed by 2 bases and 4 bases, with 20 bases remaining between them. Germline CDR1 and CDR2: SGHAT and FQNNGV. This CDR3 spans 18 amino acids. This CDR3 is CASSLRRGGSQDNEKLFF. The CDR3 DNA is TGTGCCAGCAGCTTACGACGGGGGGGGAGTCAGGATAATGAAAAACTGTTTTTT.

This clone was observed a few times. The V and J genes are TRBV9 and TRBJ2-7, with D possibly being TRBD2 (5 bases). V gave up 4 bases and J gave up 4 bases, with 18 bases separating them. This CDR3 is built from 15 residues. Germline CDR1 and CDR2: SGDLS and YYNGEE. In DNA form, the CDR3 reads TGTGCCAGCAGCCCCCGATTGGTGGGAGCTTACGAGCAGTACTTC. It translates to CASSPRLVGAYEQYF.

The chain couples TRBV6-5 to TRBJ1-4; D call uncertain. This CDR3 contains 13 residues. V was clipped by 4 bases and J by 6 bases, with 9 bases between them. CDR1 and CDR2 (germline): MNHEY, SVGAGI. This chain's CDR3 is CASSWEVDEKLFF. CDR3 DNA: TGTGCCAGCAGTTGGGAGGTGGATGAAAAACTGTTTTTT.

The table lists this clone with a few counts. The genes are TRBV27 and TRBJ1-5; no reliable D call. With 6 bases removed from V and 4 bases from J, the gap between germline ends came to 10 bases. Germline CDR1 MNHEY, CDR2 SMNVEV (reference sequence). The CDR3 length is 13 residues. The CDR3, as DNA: TGTGCCAGCAGCCCCGGGCGGAATCAGCCCCAGCATTTT. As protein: CASSPGRNQPQHF.

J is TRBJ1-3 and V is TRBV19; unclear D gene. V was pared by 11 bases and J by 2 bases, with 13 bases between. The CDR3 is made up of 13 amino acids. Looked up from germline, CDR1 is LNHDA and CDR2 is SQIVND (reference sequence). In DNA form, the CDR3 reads TGTGCCCCGCCTCGGGAGCCTGGAAACACCATATATTTT. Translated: CAPPREPGNTIYF.

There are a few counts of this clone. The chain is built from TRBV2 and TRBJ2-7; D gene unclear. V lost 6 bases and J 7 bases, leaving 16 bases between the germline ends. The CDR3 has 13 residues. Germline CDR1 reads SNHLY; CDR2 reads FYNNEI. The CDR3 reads CASSAAPGGEQYF. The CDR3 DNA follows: TGTGCCAGCAGCGCAGCACCCGGTGGGGAGCAGTACTTC.

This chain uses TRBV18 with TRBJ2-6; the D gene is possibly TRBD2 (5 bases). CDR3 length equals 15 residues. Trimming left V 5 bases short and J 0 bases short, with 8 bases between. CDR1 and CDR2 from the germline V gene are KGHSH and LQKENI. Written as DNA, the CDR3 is TGTGCCAGCTCAGCGACTACCTCTGGGGCCAACGTCCTGACTTTC. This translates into CASSATTSGANVLTF.

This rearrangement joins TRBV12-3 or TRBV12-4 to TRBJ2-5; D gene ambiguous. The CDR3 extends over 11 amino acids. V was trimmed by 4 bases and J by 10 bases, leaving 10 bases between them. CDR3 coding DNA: TGTGCCAGCAGTTACACAGCCATCCAGTACTTC. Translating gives CASSYTAIQYF.

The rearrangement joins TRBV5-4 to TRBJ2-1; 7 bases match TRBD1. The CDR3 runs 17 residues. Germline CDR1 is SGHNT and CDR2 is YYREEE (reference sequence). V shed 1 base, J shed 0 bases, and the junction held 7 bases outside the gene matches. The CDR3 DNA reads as TGTGCCAGCAGCTTGTTCCTGGGACAGAGCTCCTACAATGAGCAGTTCTTC. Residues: CASSLFLGQSSYNEQFF. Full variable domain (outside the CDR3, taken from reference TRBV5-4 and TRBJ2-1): ETGVTQSPTHLIKTRGQQVTLRCSSQSGHNTVSWYQQALGQGPQFIFQYYREEENGRGNFPPRFSGLQFPNYSSELNVNALELDDSALYLCASSLFLGQSSYNEQFFGPGTRLTVL.

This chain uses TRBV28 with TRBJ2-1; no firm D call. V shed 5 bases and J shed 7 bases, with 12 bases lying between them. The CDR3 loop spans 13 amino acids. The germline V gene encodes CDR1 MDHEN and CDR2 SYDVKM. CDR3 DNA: TGTGCCAGCAGTCCCCTCGGCCGGAATGAGCAGTTCTTC. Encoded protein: CASSPLGRNEQFF.

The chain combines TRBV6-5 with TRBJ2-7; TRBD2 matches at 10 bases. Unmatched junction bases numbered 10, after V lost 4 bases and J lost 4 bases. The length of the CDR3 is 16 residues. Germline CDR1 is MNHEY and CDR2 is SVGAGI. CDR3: CASSSRFLAGVYEQYF. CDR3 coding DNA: TGTGCCAGCAGTTCCAGGTTTCTAGCGGGAGTTTACGAGCAGTACTTC.

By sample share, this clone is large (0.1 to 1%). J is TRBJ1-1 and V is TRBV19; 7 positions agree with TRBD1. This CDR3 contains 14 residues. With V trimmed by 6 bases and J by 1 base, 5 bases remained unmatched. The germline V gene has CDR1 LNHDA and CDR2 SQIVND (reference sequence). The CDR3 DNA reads TGTGCCAGTAGACCCCGGACAGGGAACACTGAAGCTTTCTTT. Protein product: CASRPRTGNTEAFF.

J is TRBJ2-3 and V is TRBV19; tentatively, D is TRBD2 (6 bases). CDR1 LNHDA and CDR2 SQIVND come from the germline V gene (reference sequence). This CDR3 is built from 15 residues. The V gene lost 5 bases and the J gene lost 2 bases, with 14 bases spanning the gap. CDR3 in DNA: TGTGCCAGTAGTCGAGGGCGGGGAAACACAGATACGCAGTATTTT. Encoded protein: CASSRGRGNTDTQYF.

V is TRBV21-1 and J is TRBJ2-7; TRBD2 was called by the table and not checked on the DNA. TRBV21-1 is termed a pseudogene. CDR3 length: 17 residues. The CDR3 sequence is CASSKGKALRAYYEQYF. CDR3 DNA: TGTGCCAGCAGCAAAGGGAAAGCGCTTAGAGCGTACTACGAGCAGTACTTC.

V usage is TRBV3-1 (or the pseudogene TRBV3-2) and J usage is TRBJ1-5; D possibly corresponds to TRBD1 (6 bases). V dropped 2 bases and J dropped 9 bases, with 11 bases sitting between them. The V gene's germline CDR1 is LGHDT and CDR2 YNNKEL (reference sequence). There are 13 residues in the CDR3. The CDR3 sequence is CASSQRGGAPQHF. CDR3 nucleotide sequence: TGTGCCAGCAGCCAACGGGGGGGGGCGCCCCAGCATTTT.

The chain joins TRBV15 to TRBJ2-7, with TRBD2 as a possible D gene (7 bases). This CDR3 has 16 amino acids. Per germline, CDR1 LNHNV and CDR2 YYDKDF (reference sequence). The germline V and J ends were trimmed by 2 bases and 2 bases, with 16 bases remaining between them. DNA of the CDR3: TGTGCCACCAGCAGAAAGGGGGGGAGCGGTCCCTACGAGCAGTACTTC. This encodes CATSRKGGSGPYEQYF.

CDR3 sequence: CASRLTGGRVEAFF. CDR3 nucleotides: TGTGCCAGCAGGTTGACAGGGGGTCGGGTTGAAGCTTTCTTT. The V gene is TRBV2, the J gene TRBJ1-1; the match to TRBD1 covers 9 bases. Germline loops: CDR1 SNHLY, CDR2 FYNNEI. V lost 6 bases, J lost 7 bases, and 9 bases stayed unmatched. The length of the CDR3 is 14 residues.

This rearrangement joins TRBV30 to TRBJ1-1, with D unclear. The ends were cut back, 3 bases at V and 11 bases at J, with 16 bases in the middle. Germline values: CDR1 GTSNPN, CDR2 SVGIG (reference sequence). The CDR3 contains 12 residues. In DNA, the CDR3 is TGTGCCTGGAGAGGTGACGGACGAAGGGCTTTCTTT. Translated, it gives CAWRGDGRRAFF.

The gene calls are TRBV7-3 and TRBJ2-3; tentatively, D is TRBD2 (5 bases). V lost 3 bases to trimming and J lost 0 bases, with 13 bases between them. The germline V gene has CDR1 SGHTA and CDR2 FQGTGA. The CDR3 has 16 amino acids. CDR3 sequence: CASSFRGSVSTDTQYF. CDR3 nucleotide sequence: TGTGCCAGCAGCTTCCGGGGATCAGTTAGCACAGATACGCAGTATTTT.

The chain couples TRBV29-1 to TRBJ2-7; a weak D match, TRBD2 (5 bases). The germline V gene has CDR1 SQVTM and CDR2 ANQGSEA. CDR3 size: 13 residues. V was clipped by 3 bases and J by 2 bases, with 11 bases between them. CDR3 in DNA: TGCAGCGTTGAGGAGGTCAGTACCTACGAGCAGTACTTC. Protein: CSVEEVSTYEQYF.

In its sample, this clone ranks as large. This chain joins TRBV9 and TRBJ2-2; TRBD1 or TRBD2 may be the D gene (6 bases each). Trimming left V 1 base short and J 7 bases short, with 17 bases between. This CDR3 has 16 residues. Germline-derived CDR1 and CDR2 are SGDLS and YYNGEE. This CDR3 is CASSVWDSLRGGELFF. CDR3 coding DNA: TGTGCCAGCAGCGTATGGGACTCCCTCAGGGGCGGGGAGCTGTTTTTT.

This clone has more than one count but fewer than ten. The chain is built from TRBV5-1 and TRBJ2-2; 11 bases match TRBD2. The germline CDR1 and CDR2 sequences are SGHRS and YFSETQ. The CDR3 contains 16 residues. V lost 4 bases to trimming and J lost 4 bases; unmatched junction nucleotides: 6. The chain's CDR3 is CASSPEGLAVTGELFF. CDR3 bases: TGCGCCAGCAGCCCGGAGGGACTAGCGGTCACCGGGGAGCTGTTTTTT.

CDR3: CASSYKGRGFGEAFF. The CDR3 coding sequence is TGTGCCAGCAGTTATAAGGGCAGGGGGTTTGGTGAAGCTTTCTTT. The chain carries TRBV6-5 and TRBJ1-1; 7 bases map to TRBD1. J gave up 7 bases and V 3 bases, and 11 bases lay outside the gene matches. This CDR3 spans 15 amino acids. The germline CDR1 and CDR2 sequences are MNHEY and SVGAGI.

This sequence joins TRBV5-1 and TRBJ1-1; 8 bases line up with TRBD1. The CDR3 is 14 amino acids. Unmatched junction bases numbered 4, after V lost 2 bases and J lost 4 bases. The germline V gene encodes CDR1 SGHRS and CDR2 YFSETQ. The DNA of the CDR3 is TGCGCCAGCAGCTTCATTACAGGGGGCACTGAAGCTTTCTTT. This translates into CASSFITGGTEAFF.